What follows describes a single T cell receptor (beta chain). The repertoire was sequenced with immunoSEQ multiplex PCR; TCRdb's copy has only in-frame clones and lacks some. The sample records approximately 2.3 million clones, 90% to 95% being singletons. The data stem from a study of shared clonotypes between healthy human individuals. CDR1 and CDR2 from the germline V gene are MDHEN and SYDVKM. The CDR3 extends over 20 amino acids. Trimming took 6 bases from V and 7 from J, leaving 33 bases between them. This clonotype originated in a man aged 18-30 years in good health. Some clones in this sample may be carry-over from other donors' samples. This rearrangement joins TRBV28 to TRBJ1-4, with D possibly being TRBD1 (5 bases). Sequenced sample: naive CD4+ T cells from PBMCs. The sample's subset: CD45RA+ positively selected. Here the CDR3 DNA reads TGTGCCAGCAGCCCAAAACGTCGGGGGTGGGTTTCGGATGAGAGTGAAAAACTGTTTTTT. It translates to CASSPKRRGWVSDESEKLFF.